This T cell receptor (beta chain) was documented in a study of blood T cell repertoires in COVID-19. The data were produced by immunoSEQ multiplex PCR, yet TCRdb's version contains in-frame clones alone and is incomplete. Seen here are about 150,000 clones, more than 70% observed once, and the top ten hold around 1.5%. The CDR3 extends over 13 amino acids. The germline V gene encodes CDR1 SGHTA and CDR2 FQGNSA. Between the trimmed V and J ends, which lost 4 bases and 8 bases, there was a span of 12 bases. What was sequenced was peripheral blood. The rearrangement uses TRBV7-2 and TRBJ2-1, with D uncertain. The sequence was collected from a human donor in a cohort sampled during active COVID-19. The CDR3 nucleotides read TGTGCCAGCAGCTCCCAGGTTTCCCATGAGCAGTTCTTC. This gives the protein CASSSQVSHEQFF.